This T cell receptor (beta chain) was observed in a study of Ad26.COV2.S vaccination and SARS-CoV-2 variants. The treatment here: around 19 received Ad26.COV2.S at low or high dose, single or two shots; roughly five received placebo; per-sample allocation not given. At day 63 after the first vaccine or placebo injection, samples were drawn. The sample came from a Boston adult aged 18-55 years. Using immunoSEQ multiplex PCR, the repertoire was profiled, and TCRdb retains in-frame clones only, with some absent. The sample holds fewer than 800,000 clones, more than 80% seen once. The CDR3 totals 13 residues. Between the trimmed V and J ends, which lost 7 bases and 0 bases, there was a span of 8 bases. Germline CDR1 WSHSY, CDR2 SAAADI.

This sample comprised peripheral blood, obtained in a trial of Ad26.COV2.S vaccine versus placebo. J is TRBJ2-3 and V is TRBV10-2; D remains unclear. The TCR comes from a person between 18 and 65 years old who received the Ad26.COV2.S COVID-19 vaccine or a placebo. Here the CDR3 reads CASTDGSTDTQYF. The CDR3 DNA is TGCGCCAGCACGGACGGGAGCACAGATACGCAGTATTTT.